Listed here is a single T cell receptor (beta chain). In the authors' methods: The authors estimated nucleated cell counts from reference gene primer amplification. Clones were read by immunoSEQ multiplex PCR, and TCRdb kept only the in-frame ones, dropping some. V and J calls and clone size are as listed in that table; D and trimming were resolved from the DNA. This sample yields some 240,000 clones, of which 84% are seen a single time; 1.5% belongs to the top ten. This entry comes from a study of blood T cell repertoires in COVID-19. Study-level background: Collection of acute and convalescent COVID-19 samples took place in the United States, Italy and Spain. T cells, B-cell-depleted T cells, or PBMCs provided the cDNA or gDNA that served as material.

The CDR3 spans 14 residues. V was pared by 4 bases and J by 8 bases, with 8 bases of the junction left unmatched. Germline V CDR1 and CDR2: SNHLY, FYNNEI. This chain uses TRBV2 with TRBJ1-2; 9 bases match TRBD1. The sample taken for sequencing was peripheral blood. This TCR derives from a woman aged 40 to 50 who had recovered from COVID-19. CDR3 loop: CASSGGQGSEGYTF. CDR3 bases: TGTGCCAGCAGTGGGGGACAGGGATCGGAGGGCTACACCTTC.